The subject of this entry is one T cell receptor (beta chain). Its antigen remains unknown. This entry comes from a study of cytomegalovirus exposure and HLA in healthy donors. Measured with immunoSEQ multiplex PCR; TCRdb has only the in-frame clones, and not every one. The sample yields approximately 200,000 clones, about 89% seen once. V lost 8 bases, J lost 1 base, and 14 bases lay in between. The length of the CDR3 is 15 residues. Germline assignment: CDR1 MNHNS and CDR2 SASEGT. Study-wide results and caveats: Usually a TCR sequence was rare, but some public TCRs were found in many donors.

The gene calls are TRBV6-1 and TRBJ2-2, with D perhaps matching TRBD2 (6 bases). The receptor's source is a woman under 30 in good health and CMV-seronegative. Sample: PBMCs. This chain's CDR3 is CASDVRELNTGELFF. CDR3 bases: TGTGCCAGCGACGTACGGGAGTTGAACACCGGGGAGCTGTTTTTT.